This section outlines one T cell receptor beta chain sequence together with its context. The sample comes from a study of blood T cell repertoires in COVID-19. Using immunoSEQ multiplex PCR, the repertoire was profiled, and TCRdb retains in-frame clones only, with some absent. The sample lists roughly 190,000 clones, 65% to 80% occurring once. This receptor was obtained from a woman aged 50 to 65 with acute COVID-19. Sequencing input: PBMCs or T cells enriched from blood (not recorded which).

The CDR3: CASSPPRGTSTSGGRTDTQYF. The CDR3 nucleotides are TGTGCCAGTAGTCCACCTCGCGGGACTAGCACCTCCGGGGGACGCACAGATACGCAGTATTTT. The gene calls are TRBV19 and TRBJ2-3; 9 bases line up with TRBD2. This CDR3 comprises 21 residues. Losses at the gene ends were 5 bases for V and 1 base for J; bases not matched to a gene: 22. Germline CDR1 reads LNHDA; CDR2 reads SQIVND (reference sequence).